This T cell receptor (beta chain) was identified during a study of blood T cell repertoires in COVID-19 (dated by TCRdb to the early 2020s). With regard to the full study: Collaborator samples came from the United States, Italy and Spain and covered acute and convalescent phases of COVID-19. HLA class I and class II types, where available, came from metadata supplied by the sample provider rather than from assay-based typing. Sample metadata almost always included a de-identified subject ID, COVID-19 status, age in years and sex. The samples were drawn from two sources: the first 160 participants of the ongoing ImmuneRACE study, and about 1,300 subjects contributed by 6 global collaborators. The material from the prospective study consisted of cDNA or gDNA derived from T cells, B-cell-depleted T cells, or PBMCs. The repertoires were released in a freely available public database meant as a resource for research on the immune response to SARS-CoV-2. The dataset comprised deeply sampled blood TCRbeta repertoires from subjects exposed to, actively infected with, or recovered from COVID-19.

The germline V gene (reference sequence) gives CDR1 as LNHNV and CDR2 as YYDKDF. V and J are trimmed by 0 bases and 7 bases, and the gene matches miss 7 bases of the junction. The CDR3 starts with the cysteine, ends with the phenylalanine, and has 16 residues. The kept DNA is CDR3 alone, 48 bases in frame from the first base. Worth noting for this clone: The antigen it binds to is not known. No per-base quality is available; no much larger clone lies one base away.

TCRbeta CDR3 regions were amplified from genomic DNA by means of the immunoSEQ Assay, a bias-controlled multiplex PCR. The paper's data handling went like this. The number of nucleated cells in each sample was estimated by amplification of reference gene primers within the assay. Sequence reads were collapsed and filtered to measure the absolute abundance of every unique TCRbeta CDR3 rearrangement. Productive Simpson clonality was computed per sample as the square root of Simpson's diversity index over productive rearrangements. Entries here come from immuneACCESS through TCRdb and include only in-frame sequences with V and J called. Some clones fail to appear in such tables; in the studies checked, an unresolved V gene covers under half of the shortfall, and the cause of the remainder is unknown. The V and J calls and clone size come from that table; D and trimming were worked out from the DNA. The sample contains 210,000 or so clones, under 85% of them found a single time. Roughly 7.8% of the sample goes to the ten largest clones.

Findings and caveats that apply to the study as a whole: The amount of clinical and demographic metadata varied by source and participant and was provided uncurated.

At one collaborating source in Seattle, patients were enrolled during active infection and were followed longitudinally through the course of disease. Collaborating institutions collected whole blood in K2EDTA tubes following their own protocols. For TCRbeta analysis, collaborators shipped samples in one of three forms: frozen whole blood, isolated PBMCs, or DNA extracted from either of those sample types. Material: peripheral blood. This TCR came from an elderly woman with COVID-19, enrolled during active disease. The chain is made from TRBV15 and TRBJ2-1, and TRBD2 aligns with 9 junction nucleotides. The nucleotide sequence reads as follows: TGTGCCACCAGCAGAGATGGGGTAGCGGGAGTGAATGAGCAGTTCTTC. This encodes CATSRDGVAGVNEQFF.